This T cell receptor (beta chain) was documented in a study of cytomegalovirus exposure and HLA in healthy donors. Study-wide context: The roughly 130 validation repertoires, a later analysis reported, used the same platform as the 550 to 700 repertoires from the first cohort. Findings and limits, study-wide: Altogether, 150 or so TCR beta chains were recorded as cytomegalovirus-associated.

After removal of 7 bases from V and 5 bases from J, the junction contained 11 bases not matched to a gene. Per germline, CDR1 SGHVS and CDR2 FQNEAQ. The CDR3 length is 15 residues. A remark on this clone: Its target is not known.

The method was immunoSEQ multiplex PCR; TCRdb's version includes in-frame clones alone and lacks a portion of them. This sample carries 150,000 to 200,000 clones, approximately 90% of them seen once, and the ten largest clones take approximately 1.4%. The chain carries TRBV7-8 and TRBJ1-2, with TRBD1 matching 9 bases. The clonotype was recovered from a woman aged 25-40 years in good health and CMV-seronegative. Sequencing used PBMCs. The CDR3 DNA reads TGTGCCAGCACCACCCGGGACAGGGTTGGGTATGGCTACACCTTC. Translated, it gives CASTTRDRVGYGYTF.